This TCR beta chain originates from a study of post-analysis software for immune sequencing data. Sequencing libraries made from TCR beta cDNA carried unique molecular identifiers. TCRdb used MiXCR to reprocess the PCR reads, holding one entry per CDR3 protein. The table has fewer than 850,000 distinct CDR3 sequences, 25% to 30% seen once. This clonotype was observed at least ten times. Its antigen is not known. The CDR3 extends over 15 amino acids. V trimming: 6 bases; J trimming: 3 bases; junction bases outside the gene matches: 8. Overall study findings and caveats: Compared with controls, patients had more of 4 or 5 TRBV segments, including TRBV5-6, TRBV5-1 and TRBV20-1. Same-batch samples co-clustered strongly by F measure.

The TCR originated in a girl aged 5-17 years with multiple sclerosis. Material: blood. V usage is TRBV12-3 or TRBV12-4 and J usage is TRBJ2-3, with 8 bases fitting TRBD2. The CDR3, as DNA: TGTGCCAGCAGGAATAGCGGGATGGGTACAGATACGCAGTATTTT. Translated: CASRNSGMGTDTQYF.